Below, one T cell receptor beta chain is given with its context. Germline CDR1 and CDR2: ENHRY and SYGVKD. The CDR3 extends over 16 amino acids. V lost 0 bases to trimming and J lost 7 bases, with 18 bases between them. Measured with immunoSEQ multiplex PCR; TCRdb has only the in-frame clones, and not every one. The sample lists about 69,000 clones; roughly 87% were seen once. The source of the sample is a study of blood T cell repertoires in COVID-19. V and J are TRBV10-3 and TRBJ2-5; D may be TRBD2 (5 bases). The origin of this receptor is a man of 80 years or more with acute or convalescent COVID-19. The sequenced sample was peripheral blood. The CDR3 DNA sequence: TGTGCCATCAGTGAGTCGAAGGGCGGCGGGCCGCTGACCCAGTACTTC. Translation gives CAISESKGGGPLTQYF.